This T cell receptor beta chain was found in a study of T cell changes during pregnancy in multiple sclerosis. With 11 bases removed from V and 5 bases from J, the gap between germline ends came to 7 bases. This CDR3 spans 10 amino acids. Germline V gene sequence: CDR1 MNHEY, CDR2 SVGAGI. Produced via immunoSEQ multiplex PCR; TCRdb's table is partial and in-frame only. The sample includes tens of thousands of clones, 92% of them seen just once. This TCR derives from a female donor with multiple sclerosis, enrolled in a pregnancy study. The V call is TRBV6-5, the J call TRBJ2-4; possibly TRBD2 for D (5 bases). The sample was CD4+ T cells from peripheral blood mononuclear cells, taken after pregnancy. CDR3 loop: CAAGENIQYF. CDR3 coding DNA: TGTGCCGCCGGGGAAAACATTCAGTACTTC.